The rows below give T cell receptor beta chains drawn from one sample of a study of OX40 agonist ivuxolimab in advanced cancers. TCRdb's copy holds only in-frame clones and misses some; the assay was immunoSEQ multiplex PCR. The table shows tens of thousands of clones, with approximately 86% occurring only once. The source material was CD4+ or CD8+ T cells sorted from blood, sampled in a trial of the OX40 agonist ivuxolimab. The receptors here all came from an adult with an advanced solid tumor such as melanoma, head and neck, liver or kidney cancer. Both conserved end residues are part of each CDR3. Fields, in order: J gene, clone size, V gene, D gene, CDR3 DNA, CDR3 protein. D genes are given only for firm matches. Clone size is not always given. Where it is, it says once, few, many or a class for expanded clones.

>TRBJ1-1|NA|TRBV5-1|NA
TGCGCCAGCAGAGAGTCCGGGACATCCAACCTCATGAACACTGAAGCTTTCTTT
CASRESGTSNLMNTEAFF
>TRBJ1-2|NA|TRBV2|NA
TGTGCCAGCAGTGCGGCCGAGGGGTATGGCTACACCTTC
CASSAAEGYGYTF
>TRBJ1-5|NA|TRBV7-2|TRBD1
TGTGCCAGCAGCCGGGACAGACCGGAGCCCCAGCATTTT
CASSRDRPEPQHF
>TRBJ1-6|NA|TRBV10-2|TRBD1
TGCGCCAGCAGTGGGACCGACAGGGTCTATAATTCACCCCTCCACTTT
CASSGTDRVYNSPLHF
>TRBJ2-7|NA|TRBV4-3|TRBD1
TGCGCCAGCAGCCAAGAACCCCGACAGGGCTCCGAGCAGTACTTC
CASSQEPRQGSEQYF
>TRBJ2-7|NA|TRBV9|NA
TGTGCCAGCAGCCTGGGACGGGGCCCTAGAGACGAGCAGTACTTC
CASSLGRGPRDEQYF
>TRBJ2-2|NA|TRBV7-2|TRBD2
TGTGCCAGCAGCTTGGGACTAGCGGGGCGCACCGGGGAGCTGTTTTTT
CASSLGLAGRTGELFF
>TRBJ1-2|NA|TRBV6-1|NA
TGTGCCAGCAAAATATCGGGACCGAGCACCTATGGCTACACCTTC
CASKISGPSTYGYTF
>TRBJ2-1|NA|TRBV11-2|TRBD2
TGTGCCAGCAGCACACTAACTAGCGGGAATGTAAATGAGCAGTTCTTC
CASSTLTSGNVNEQFF
>TRBJ2-7|NA|TRBV7-8|NA
TGTGCCAGCAGCTTAGTCAGTAGCGCCACCTCCTACGAGCAGTACTTC
CASSLVSSATSYEQYF
>TRBJ2-7|NA|TRBV7-2|TRBD1
TGTGCCAGCAGCCCGGGACAGCGAGTGAACGAGCAGTACTTC
CASSPGQRVNEQYF
>TRBJ2-2|once|TRBV27|TRBD2
TGTGCCAGCAGCAGGACTAGCGGGGCCAACACCGGGGAGCTGTTTTTT
CASSRTSGANTGELFF
>TRBJ1-5|NA|TRBV27|NA
TGTGCCAGCAGTTTACGGGGGAACCAGCCCCAGCATTTT
CASSLRGNQPQHF